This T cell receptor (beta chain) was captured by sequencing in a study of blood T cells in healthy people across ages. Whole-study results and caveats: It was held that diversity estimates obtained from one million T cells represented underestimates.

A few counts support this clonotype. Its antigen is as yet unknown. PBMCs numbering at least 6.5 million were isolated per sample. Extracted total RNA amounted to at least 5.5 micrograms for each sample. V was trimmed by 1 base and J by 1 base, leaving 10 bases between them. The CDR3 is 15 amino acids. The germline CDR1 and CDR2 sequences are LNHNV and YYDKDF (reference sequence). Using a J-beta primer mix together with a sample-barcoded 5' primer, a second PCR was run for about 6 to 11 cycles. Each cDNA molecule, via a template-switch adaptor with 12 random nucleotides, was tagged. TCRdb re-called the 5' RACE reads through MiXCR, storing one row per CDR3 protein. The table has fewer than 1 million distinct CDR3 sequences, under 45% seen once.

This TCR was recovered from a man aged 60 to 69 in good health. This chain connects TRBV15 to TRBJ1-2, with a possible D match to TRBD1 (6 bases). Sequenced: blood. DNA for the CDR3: TGTGCCACCAGCAGAGTTGAGGGGGTTAACTATGGCTACACCTTC. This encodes CATSRVEGVNYGYTF.